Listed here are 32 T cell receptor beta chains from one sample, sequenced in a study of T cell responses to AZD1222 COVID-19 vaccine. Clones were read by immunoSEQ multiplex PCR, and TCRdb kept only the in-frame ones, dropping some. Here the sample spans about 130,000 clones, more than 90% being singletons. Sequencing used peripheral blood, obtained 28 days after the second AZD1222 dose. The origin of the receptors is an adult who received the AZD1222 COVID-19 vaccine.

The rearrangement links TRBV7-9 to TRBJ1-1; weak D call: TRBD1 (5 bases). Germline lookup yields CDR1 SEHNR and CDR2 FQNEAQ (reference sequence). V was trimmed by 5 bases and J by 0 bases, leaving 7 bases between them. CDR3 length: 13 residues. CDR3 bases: TGTGCCAGCAGCATGACAGTGAACACTGAAGCTTTCTTT. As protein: CASSMTVNTEAFF.

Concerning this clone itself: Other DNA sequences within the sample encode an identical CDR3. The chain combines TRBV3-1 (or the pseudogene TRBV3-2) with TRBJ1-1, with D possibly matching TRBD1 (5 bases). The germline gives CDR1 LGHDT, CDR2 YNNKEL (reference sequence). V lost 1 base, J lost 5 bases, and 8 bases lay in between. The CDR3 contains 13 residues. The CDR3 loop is CASSQGGRTEAFF. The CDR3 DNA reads TGTGCCAGCAGCCAAGGGGGGAGGACTGAAGCTTTCTTT.

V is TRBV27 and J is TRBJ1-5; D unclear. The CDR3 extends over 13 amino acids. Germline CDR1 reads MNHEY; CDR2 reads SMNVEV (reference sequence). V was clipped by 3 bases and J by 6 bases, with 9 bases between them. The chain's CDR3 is CASSFGRVQPQHF. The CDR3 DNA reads TGTGCCAGCAGTTTTGGAAGGGTTCAGCCCCAGCATTTT.

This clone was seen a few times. The CDR3, as DNA: TGTGCCAGCAGTCCACCTAGCGGGAGCTTGGATACGCAGTATTTT. It specifies CASSPPSGSLDTQYF. The J gene is TRBJ2-3, the V gene TRBV28; 10 bases line up with TRBD2. The germline gives CDR1 MDHEN, CDR2 SYDVKM. The junction had 8 bases not matched to a gene; V was cut back by 5 bases and J by 6 bases. The CDR3 is 15 residues long.

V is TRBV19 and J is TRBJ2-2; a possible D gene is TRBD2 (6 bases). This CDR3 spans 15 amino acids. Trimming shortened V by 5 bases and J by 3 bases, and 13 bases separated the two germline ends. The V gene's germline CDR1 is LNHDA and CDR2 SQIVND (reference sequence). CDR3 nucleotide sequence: TGTGCCAGTAGTCACGGGGGTATGGACACCGGGGAGCTGTTTTTT. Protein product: CASSHGGMDTGELFF.

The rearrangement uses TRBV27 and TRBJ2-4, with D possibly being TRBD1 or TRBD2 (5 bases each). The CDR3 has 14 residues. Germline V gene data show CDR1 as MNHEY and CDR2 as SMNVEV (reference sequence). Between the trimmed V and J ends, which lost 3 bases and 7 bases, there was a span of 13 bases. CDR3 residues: CASSFTFGGNIQYF. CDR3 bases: TGTGCCAGCAGTTTCACCTTTGGGGGTAACATTCAGTACTTC.

The CDR3 here is CASSVVPPHMTRRDISSGNTIYF. CDR3 DNA sequence: TGTGCCAGCAGCGTAGTCCCACCTCACATGACAAGACGGGACATAAGCTCTGGAAACACCATATATTTT. This sequence joins TRBV9 and TRBJ1-3; D may be TRBD1 (6 bases). The CDR3 runs 23 residues. Germline CDR1 reads SGDLS; CDR2 reads YYNGEE. V was pared by 0 bases and J by 0 bases, with 31 bases between.

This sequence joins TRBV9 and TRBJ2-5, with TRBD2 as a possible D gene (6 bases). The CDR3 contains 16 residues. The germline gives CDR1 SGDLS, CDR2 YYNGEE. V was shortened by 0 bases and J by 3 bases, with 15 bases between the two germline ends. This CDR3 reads CASSVGVSEREETQYF. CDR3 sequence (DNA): TGTGCCAGCAGCGTAGGAGTCTCGGAGCGGGAAGAGACCCAGTACTTC.

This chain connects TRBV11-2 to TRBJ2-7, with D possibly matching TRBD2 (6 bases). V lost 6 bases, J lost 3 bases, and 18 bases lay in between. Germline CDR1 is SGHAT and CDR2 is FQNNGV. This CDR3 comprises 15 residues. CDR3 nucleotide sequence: TGTGCCAGCAGGGGACTCGGGGCAGGGAACTACGAGCAGTACTTC. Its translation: CASRGLGAGNYEQYF.

The chain's CDR3 is CASSSGTGGGGYTF. The CDR3 region has the DNA TGTGCCAGCAGCTCCGGGACAGGGGGAGGCGGCTACACCTTC. The chain recombines TRBV7-3 with TRBJ1-2; TRBD1 agrees at 11 bases. Germline V gene sequence: CDR1 SGHTA, CDR2 FQGTGA. The V segment lost 4 bases and the J segment 8 bases; nucleotides outside the gene matches: 6. The CDR3 has 14 amino acids.

CDR3 residues: CASSQSQQNTEAFF. The DNA for the CDR3 is TGTGCCAGCAGCCAATCGCAGCAGAACACTGAAGCTTTCTTT. The V gene is TRBV16, the J gene TRBJ1-1; no firm D call. The CDR3 loop spans 14 amino acids. Trimming took off 0 bases at V and 1 base at J, with 6 bases between the two ends. Germline loops: CDR1 KGHSY, CDR2 FQNENV. The full variable domain, its missing parts supplied by reference TRBV16 and TRBJ1-1, is GEEVAQTPKHLVRGEGQKAKLYCAPIKGHSYVFWYQQVLKNEFKFLISFQNENVFDETGMPKERFSAKCLPNSPCSLEIQATKLEDSAVYFCASSQSQQNTEAFFGQGTRLTVV.

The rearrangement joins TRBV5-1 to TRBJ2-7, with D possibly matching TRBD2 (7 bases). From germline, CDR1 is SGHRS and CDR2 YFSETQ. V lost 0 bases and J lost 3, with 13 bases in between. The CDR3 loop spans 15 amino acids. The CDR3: CASSLAGGAYYEQYF. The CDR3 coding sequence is TGCGCCAGCAGCTTGGCGGGGGGCGCTTACTACGAGCAGTACTTC.

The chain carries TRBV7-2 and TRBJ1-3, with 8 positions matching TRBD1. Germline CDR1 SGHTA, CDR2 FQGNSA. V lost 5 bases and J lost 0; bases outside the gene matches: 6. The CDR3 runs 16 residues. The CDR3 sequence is CASSDRGSNSGNTIYF. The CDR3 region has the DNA TGTGCCAGCAGCGACAGGGGCTCTAACTCTGGAAACACCATATATTTT.

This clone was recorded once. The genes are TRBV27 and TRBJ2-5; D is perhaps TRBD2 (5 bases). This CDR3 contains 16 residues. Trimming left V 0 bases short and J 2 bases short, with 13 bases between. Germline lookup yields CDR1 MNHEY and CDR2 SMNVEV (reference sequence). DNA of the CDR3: TGTGCCAGCAGTTTATCGAGAACGGGGATTCAAGAGACCCAGTACTTC. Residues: CASSLSRTGIQETQYF.

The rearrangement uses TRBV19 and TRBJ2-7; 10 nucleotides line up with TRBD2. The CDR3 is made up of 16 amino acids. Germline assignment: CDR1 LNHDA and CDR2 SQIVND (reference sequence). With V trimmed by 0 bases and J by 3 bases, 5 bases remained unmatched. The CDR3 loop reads CASSIDGAGGVYEQYF. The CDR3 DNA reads TGTGCCAGTAGTATAGACGGAGCGGGGGGGGTCTACGAGCAGTACTTC.

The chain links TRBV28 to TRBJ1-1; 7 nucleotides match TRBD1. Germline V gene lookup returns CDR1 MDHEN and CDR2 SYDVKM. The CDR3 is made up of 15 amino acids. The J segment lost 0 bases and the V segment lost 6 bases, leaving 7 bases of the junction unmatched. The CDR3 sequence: CASSQTGIMNTEAFF. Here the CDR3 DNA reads TGTGCCAGCAGCCAGACAGGGATTATGAACACTGAAGCTTTCTTT.

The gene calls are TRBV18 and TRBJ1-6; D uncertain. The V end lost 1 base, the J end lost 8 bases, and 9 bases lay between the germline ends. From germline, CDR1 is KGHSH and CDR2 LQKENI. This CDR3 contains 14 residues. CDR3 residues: CASSPQVEDSPLHF. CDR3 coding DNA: TGTGCCAGCTCACCACAGGTTGAAGATTCACCCCTCCACTTT.

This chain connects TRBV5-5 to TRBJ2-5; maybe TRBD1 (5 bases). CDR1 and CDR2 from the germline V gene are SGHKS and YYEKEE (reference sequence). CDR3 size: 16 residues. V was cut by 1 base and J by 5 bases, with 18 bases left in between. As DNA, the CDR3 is TGTGCCAGCAGCTTGCCGCGAGCAGGGTTTGGGGAGACCCAGTACTTC. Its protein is CASSLPRAGFGETQYF.

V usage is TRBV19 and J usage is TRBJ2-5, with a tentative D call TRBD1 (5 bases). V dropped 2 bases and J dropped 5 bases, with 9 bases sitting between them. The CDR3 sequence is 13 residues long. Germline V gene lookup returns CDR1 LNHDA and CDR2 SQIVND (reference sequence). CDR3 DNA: TGTGCCAGTAGTATAACCCCAGGGGAGACCCAGTACTTC. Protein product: CASSITPGETQYF.

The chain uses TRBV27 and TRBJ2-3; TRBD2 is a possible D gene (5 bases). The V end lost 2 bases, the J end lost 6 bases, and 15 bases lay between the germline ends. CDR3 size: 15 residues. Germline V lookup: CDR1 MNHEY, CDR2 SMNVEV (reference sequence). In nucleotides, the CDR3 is TGTGCCAGCAGTTTACTACAGCGGACTTTTGATACGCAGTATTTT. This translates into CASSLLQRTFDTQYF.

CDR3 bases: TGTGCCAGCAGTTCGAACCTAGATGGCTACACCTTC. It codes for CASSSNLDGYTF. The chain is built from TRBV28 and TRBJ1-2; D is ambiguous. Germline V lookup: CDR1 MDHEN, CDR2 SYDVKM. V shed 4 bases and J shed 6 bases, with 9 bases lying between them. The CDR3 spans 12 residues.

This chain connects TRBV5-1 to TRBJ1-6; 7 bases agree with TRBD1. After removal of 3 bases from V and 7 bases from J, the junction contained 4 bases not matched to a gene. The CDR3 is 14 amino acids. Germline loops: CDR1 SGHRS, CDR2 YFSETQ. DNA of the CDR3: TGCGCCAGCAGCTCTCCGGGACAGAATTCACCCCTCCACTTT. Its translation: CASSSPGQNSPLHF.

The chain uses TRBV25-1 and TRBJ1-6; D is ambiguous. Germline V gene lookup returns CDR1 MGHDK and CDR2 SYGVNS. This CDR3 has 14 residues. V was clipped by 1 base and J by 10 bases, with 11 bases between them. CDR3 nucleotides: TGTGCCAGCAGTGAATTGGGAATTCGATCACCCCTCCACTTT. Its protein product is CASSELGIRSPLHF.

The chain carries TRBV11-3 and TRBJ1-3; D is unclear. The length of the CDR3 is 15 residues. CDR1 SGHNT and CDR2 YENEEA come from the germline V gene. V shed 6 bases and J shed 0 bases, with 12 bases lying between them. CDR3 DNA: TGTGCCAGCAGTTTAATGGGGAGCTCTGGAAACACCATATATTTT. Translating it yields CASSLMGSSGNTIYF. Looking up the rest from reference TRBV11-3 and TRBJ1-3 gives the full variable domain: EAGVVQSPRYKIIEKKQPVAFWCNPISGHNTLYWYLQNLGQGPELLIRYENEEAVDDSQLPKDRFSAERLKGVDSTLKIQPAELGDSAVYLCASSLMGSSGNTIYFGEGSWLTVV.

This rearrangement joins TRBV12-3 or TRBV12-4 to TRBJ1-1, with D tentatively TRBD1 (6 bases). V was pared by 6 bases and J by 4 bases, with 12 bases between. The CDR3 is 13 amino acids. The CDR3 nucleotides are TGTGCCAGCAGCTCTGGGGGCATCACTGAAGCTTTCTTT. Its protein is CASSSGGITEAFF.

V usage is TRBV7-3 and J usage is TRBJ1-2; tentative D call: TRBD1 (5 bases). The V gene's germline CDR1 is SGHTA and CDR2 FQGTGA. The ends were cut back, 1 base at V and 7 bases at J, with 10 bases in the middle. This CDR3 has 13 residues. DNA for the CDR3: TGTGCCAGCAGCTTAAAGGGGAATGGTGGCTACACCTTC. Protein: CASSLKGNGGYTF.

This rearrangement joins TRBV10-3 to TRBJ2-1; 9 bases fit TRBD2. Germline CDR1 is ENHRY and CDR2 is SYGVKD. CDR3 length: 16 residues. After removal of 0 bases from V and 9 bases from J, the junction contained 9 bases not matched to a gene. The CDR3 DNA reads TGTGCCATCAGTGAGTCGATGGCGGGAGGGCCGAGTGAGCAGTTCTTC. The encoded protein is CAISESMAGGPSEQFF.

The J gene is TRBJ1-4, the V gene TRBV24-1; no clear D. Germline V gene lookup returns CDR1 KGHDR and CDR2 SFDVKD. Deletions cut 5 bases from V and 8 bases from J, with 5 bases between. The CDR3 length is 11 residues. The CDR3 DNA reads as TGTGCCACCAGTGTAGGGGAAAAACTGTTTTTT. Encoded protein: CATSVGEKLFF.

The CDR3 sequence: CASSYQELPPLHF. The CDR3 nucleotides are TGTGCCAGCAGTTACCAGGAGCTGCCACCCCTCCACTTT. V is TRBV6-2 or TRBV6-3 and J is TRBJ1-6; D gene unclear. Trimming shortened V by 2 bases and J by 11 bases, and 10 bases separated the two germline ends. CDR3 size: 13 residues. From germline, CDR1 is MNHEY and CDR2 SVGEGT.

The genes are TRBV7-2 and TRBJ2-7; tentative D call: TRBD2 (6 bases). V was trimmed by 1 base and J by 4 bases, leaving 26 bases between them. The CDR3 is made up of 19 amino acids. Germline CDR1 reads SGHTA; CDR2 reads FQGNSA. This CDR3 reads CASSLERRTTGTLTYEQYF. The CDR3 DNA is TGTGCCAGCAGCTTAGAACGGCGGACCACCGGGACTCTAACGTACGAGCAGTACTTC.

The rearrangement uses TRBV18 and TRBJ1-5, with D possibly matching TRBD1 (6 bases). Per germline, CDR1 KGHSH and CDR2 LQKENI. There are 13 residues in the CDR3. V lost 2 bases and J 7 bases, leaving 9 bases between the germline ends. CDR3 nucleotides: TGTGCCAGCTCACCAGCGGGGGCCCAGCCCCAGCATTTT. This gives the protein CASSPAGAQPQHF. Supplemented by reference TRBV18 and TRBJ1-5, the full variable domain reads NAGVMQNPRHLVRRRGQEARLRCSPMKGHSHVYWYRQLPEEGLKFMVYLQKENIIDESGMPKERFSAEFPKEGPSILRIQQVVRGDSAAYFCASSPAGAQPQHFGDGTRLSIL.

The CDR3 protein is CASSLRGQKISGANVLTF. Here the CDR3 DNA reads TGTGCCAGCAGCTTGAGGGGACAGAAGATCTCTGGGGCCAACGTCCTGACTTTC. This chain links TRBV14 with TRBJ2-6; 7 nucleotides agree with TRBD1. Germline CDR1 SGHDN, CDR2 FVKESK. V was clipped by 5 bases and J by 0 bases; unmatched bases: 10. This CDR3 is 18 amino acids long.